The 8 T cell receptor beta chains listed next were all sequenced from one sample in a study of T cell repertoires in cytomegalovirus infection. Each CDR3 protein is one row after TCRdb ran MiXCR on the reads. The table lists over 200,000 distinct CDR3 sequences, approximately 14% of them singletons. Sequencing was done on a sample of PBMCs. Receptors originate from a human donor in good health (CMV status not recorded). Some clones in this sample may be carry-over from other donors' samples.

This clonotype has more than one count but fewer than ten. V usage is TRBV27 and J usage is TRBJ1-1; perhaps TRBD1 as D (5 bases). The V end lost 2 bases, the J end lost 0 bases, and 10 bases lay between the germline ends. This CDR3 contains 15 residues. Germline CDR1 is MNHEY and CDR2 is SMNVEV (reference sequence). CDR3 sequence reads: CASSLRQGVNTEAFF. The CDR3 DNA is TGTGCCAGCAGTTTACGTCAGGGTGTGAACACTGAAGCTTTCTTT.

V usage is TRBV29-1 and J usage is TRBJ2-1; 13 bases map to TRBD2. Germline V gene data show CDR1 as SQVTM and CDR2 as ANQGSEA. The length of the CDR3 is 16 residues. The J segment lost 2 bases and the V segment lost 2 bases, leaving 3 bases of the junction unmatched. CDR3 sequence: CSVERGLAGTYNEQFF. In nucleotides, the CDR3 is TGCAGCGTTGAACGGGGACTAGCGGGGACCTACAATGAGCAGTTCTTC.

This clonotype showed up many times. V is TRBV5-1 and J is TRBJ1-1; D gene ambiguous. Germline lookup yields CDR1 SGHRS and CDR2 YFSETQ. The V gene lost 2 bases and the J gene lost 0 bases, with 5 bases spanning the gap. This CDR3 comprises 13 residues. In DNA form, the CDR3 reads TGCGCCAGCAGCTTCCAACTGAACACTGAAGCTTTCTTT. Translated: CASSFQLNTEAFF.

Ten or more counts support this clonotype. The rearrangement uses TRBV7-2 and TRBJ2-1; D perhaps matches TRBD1 (6 bases). The V end lost 5 bases, the J end lost 6 bases, and 26 bases lay between the germline ends. The CDR3 has 18 amino acids. Looked up from germline, CDR1 is SGHTA and CDR2 is FQGNSA. In nucleotides, the CDR3 is TGTGCCAGCAGCCTCCGAGGGGACACAACCAAAATTTTCAATGAGCAGTTCTTC. Translating it yields CASSLRGDTTKIFNEQFF.

The sample holds many counts of this clonotype. This rearrangement joins TRBV20-1 to TRBJ2-7, with 13 bases lining up with TRBD2. CDR1 DFQATT and CDR2 SNEGSKA come from the germline V gene (reference sequence). The CDR3 loop spans 16 amino acids. V shed 6 bases, J shed 7 bases, and the junction held 15 bases outside the gene matches. The CDR3 here is CSAGNPTSGRAGEQYF. CDR3 nucleotide sequence: TGCAGTGCCGGCAACCCTACTAGCGGGAGGGCCGGAGAGCAGTACTTC.

The table lists this clonotype with a few counts. V and J are TRBV14 and TRBJ2-5; 7 nucleotides line up with TRBD2. Trimming removed 3 bases from V and 7 bases from J; junction bases left unmatched: 2. CDR1 SGHDN and CDR2 FVKESK come from the germline V gene. The length of the CDR3 is 12 residues. CDR3 nucleotides: TGTGCCAGCAGCCACGGGGGGACGACCCAGTACTTC. This gives the protein CASSHGGTTQYF.

In its sample, this clonotype was seen many times. This chain connects TRBV6-1 to TRBJ2-1; D may be TRBD1 (5 bases). The CDR3 is made up of 15 amino acids. CDR1 is MNHNS and CDR2 is SASEGT in the germline V gene. V was clipped by 2 bases and J by 8 bases, with 16 bases between them. CDR3 loop: CASSEYQGAVDEQFF. CDR3 sequence (DNA): TGTGCCAGCAGTGAATACCAGGGCGCTGTAGATGAGCAGTTCTTC.

The chain recombines TRBV27 with TRBJ1-1; possible D gene TRBD1, 5 bases. CDR1 is MNHEY, CDR2 SMNVEV, per germline (reference sequence). The CDR3 contains 12 residues. Trimming removed 6 bases at V and 9 bases at J, with 14 bases between. CDR3 coding DNA: TGTGCCAGCAGCAAACCCCGACAGAAAGCTTTCTTT. It is translated as CASSKPRQKAFF.